The rows below give T cell receptor beta chains drawn from one sample of a study of cytotoxic CD8 clonotypes in ibrutinib-treated CLL. Produced via immunoSEQ multiplex PCR; TCRdb's table is partial and in-frame only. This sample yields roughly 200,000 clones, of which around 70% are seen a single time; roughly 12% belongs to the top ten. The sequenced sample was PBMCs, obtained after 24 months of ibrutinib treatment. These TCRs come from a human donor with chronic lymphocytic leukemia. CDR3s include the opening cysteine and the closing phenylalanine or tryptophan. The order of the fields is clone size, J gene, D gene, V gene, CDR3 protein, CDR3 DNA. The D gene is left open where the match is weak. Some rows have no size entry. The others give once, few or many, or a class for an expanded clone.

size: once
J: TRBJ1-2
D: -
V: TRBV11-1
CDR3: CASNPWTDDYGYTF
DNA: TGTGCCAGCAACCCGTGGACAGACGACTATGGCTACACCTTC

size: -
J: TRBJ1-1
D: -
V: TRBV5-1
CDR3: CASSYRRENTEAFF
DNA: TGCGCCAGCAGCTATCGACGGGAGAACACTGAAGCTTTCTTT

size: -
J: TRBJ1-2
D: TRBD1
V: TRBV18
CDR3: CASSPETGAYGYTF
DNA: TGTGCCAGCTCACCAGAGACAGGGGCGTATGGCTACACCTTC

size: -
J: TRBJ1-2
D: -
V: TRBV12-5
CDR3: CASGLGQPGHF
DNA: TGTGCTAGTGGTTTGGGACAGCCGGGTCACTTC

size: few
J: TRBJ2-6
D: TRBD1
V: TRBV19
CDR3: CASSIWWDSSGANVLTF
DNA: TGTGCCAGTAGTATCTGGTGGGACAGCTCTGGGGCCAACGTCCTGACTTTC

size: -
J: TRBJ1-1
D: -
V: TRBV28
CDR3: CASTPANTEAFF
DNA: TGTGCCAGCACCCCAGCGAACACTGAAGCTTTCTTT

size: -
J: TRBJ2-1
D: TRBD2
V: TRBV27
CDR3: CASSPMRTSGSSYNEQFF
DNA: TGTGCCAGCAGTCCTATGCGGACTAGCGGGAGCTCCTACAATGAGCAGTTCTTC

size: -
J: TRBJ2-5
D: -
V: TRBV11-2
CDR3: CASSHIGGGHQETQYF
DNA: TGTGCCAGCAGCCACATCGGCGGAGGCCATCAAGAGACCCAGTACTTC

size: -
J: TRBJ1-3
D: -
V: TRBV6-1
CDR3: CASSGGEGGLEWSYF
DNA: TGTGCCAGCAGTGGGGGCGAGGGAGGCTTGGAGTGGTCATATTTT

size: few
J: TRBJ2-1
D: TRBD2
V: TRBV4-2
CDR3: CASSQGSGGHNEQFF
DNA: TGTGCCAGCAGCCAAGGTAGCGGGGGACACAATGAGCAGTTCTTC

size: -
J: TRBJ2-3
D: -
V: TRBV2
CDR3: CASSVVGGATDTQYF
DNA: TGTGCCAGCAGTGTGGTCGGGGGAGCTACAGATACGCAGTATTTT

size: -
J: TRBJ2-7
D: -
V: TRBV5-4
CDR3: CASSSRDTYEQYF
DNA: TGTGCCAGCAGCTCTAGGGATACCTACGAGCAGTACTTC

size: -
J: TRBJ2-3
D: TRBD2
V: TRBV18
CDR3: CASSLRLAGTDTQYF
DNA: TGTGCCAGCTCACTAAGACTAGCGGGAACAGATACGCAGTATTTT

size: once
J: TRBJ2-7
D: TRBD1
V: TRBV6-6
CDR3: CASSYRGTGAHEQYF
DNA: TGTGCCAGCAGTTACAGGGGGACAGGGGCCCACGAGCAGTACTTC

size: few
J: TRBJ2-1
D: TRBD1
V: TRBV19
CDR3: CASSIIHRGYEQFF
DNA: TGTGCCAGTAGTATTATCCACAGGGGCTATGAGCAGTTCTTC

size: few
J: TRBJ1-2
D: -
V: TRBV10-3
CDR3: CAIIEGNVLTF
DNA: TGTGCCATCATTGAAGGCAATGTTCTAACCTTC

size: few
J: TRBJ2-7
D: -
V: TRBV27
CDR3: CASSSAGQPAHEQYF
DNA: TGTGCCAGCAGTTCCGCGGGACAGCCGGCCCACGAGCAGTACTTC

size: few
J: TRBJ2-1
D: -
V: TRBV11-1
CDR3: CASSSLEGYNEQFF
DNA: TGTGCCAGCAGCAGCTTAGAAGGGTACAATGAGCAGTTCTTC

size: -
J: TRBJ2-3
D: -
V: TRBV2
CDR3: CASSDFPRPDTQYF
DNA: TGTGCCAGCAGTGATTTTCCGCGACCAGATACGCAGTATTTT

size: -
J: TRBJ2-7
D: -
V: TRBV7-9
CDR3: CASSPSMGEVGYEQYF
DNA: TGTGCCAGCAGCCCCAGTATGGGGGAGGTCGGCTACGAGCAGTACTTC